This T cell receptor beta chain was profiled in a study of beta chain features in type 1 diabetes. To note about this clone: The antigen is unknown.

The study reverse transcribed the entire isolated RNA, so it sequenced expressed TCRB transcripts. Sequencing used immunoSEQ multiplex PCR; TCRdb keeps in-frame clones, though not all of them. The data hold about 150,000 clones, with approximately 8.4% observed a single time. Germline CDR1 SEHNR, CDR2 FQNEAQ (reference sequence). Trimming took off 5 bases at V and 6 bases at J, with 11 bases between the two ends. This CDR3 is 12 amino acids long. General study results and limits: Shortening that was moderate but significant affected the TCRB CDR3s of Type 1 diabetes patients in all four CD4+ subsets.

Sequencing used central memory CD4+ T cells from blood. The chain links TRBV7-9 to TRBJ2-7; a weak D match, TRBD2 (6 bases). The clonotype comes from a man in his late teens or twenties with type 1 diabetes. In nucleotides, the CDR3 is TGTGCCAGCAGCGTCGGAGGGACCGAGCAGTACTTC. It is translated as CASSVGGTEQYF.